The sequence of this TCR beta chain was determined in a study of blood T cell repertoires in COVID-19. Study details: Specimens from acute and convalescent COVID-19 originated in the United States, Italy and Spain. Nucleic acid was either cDNA or gDNA, and it came from T cells, B-cell-depleted T cells, or PBMCs.

Clones were sequenced by immunoSEQ multiplex PCR, and TCRdb holds only the in-frame ones, with some missing. The data show over 30,000 clones, 75% to 90% seen once. Trimming took 11 bases from V and 1 from J, leaving 15 bases between them. CDR3 length: 14 amino acids. Germline V gene lookup returns CDR1 SGHVS and CDR2 FQNEAQ. Sequences were obtained from peripheral blood. The rearrangement joins TRBV7-8 to TRBJ1-5, with a possible D match to TRBD1 (5 bases). This receptor was obtained from a human donor in a cohort sampled during active COVID-19. This chain's CDR3 is CACGRGGSNQPQHF. The CDR3 region has the DNA TGTGCCTGCGGGAGGGGTGGAAGCAATCAGCCCCAGCATTTT. Full variable domain (remainder filled in from reference TRBV7-8 and TRBJ1-5): GAGVSQSPRYKVAKRGQDVALRCDPISGHVSLFWYQQALGQGPEFLTYFQNEAQLDKSGLPSDRFFAERPEGSVSTLKIQRTQQEDSAVYLCACGRGGSNQPQHFGDGTRLSIL.